The present entry profiles one T cell receptor (beta chain) with its context. Its antigen is not yet known. Base quality data are lacking; no much larger clone is found one base away. In total, approximately 610 healthy bone marrow donors made up the cohort. All cohort members were sampled while nominally healthy, although unrecorded immune exposures were likely present. The donor was CMV seronegative and belonged to the group of 350 to 400 seronegative cohort members. Every donor gave a peripheral blood sample, and the peripheral blood mononuclear cells from that sample were used for TCR beta sequencing. The Qiagen DNeasy Blood Extraction Kit was used to extract genomic DNA from the blood cell samples. This sample stems from a study of cytomegalovirus exposure and HLA in healthy donors (dated by TCRdb to 2016 to 2017). General notes on the study: In an earlier analysis of around 540 of the donors, 276 Gb of sequence data and 90 million to 130 million unique TCR beta sequences from 150 million to 200 million T cells were reported. Approximately 300 gigabases of sequencing data and around 88 million unique TCR sequences made up an early release that covered approximately 650 HLA-typed donors. A later analysis re-examined previously published TCR beta repertoires from over 500 donors and added high-resolution HLA genotyping to investigate patterns of TCR occurrence. Besides the first cohort of some 670 subjects, a separate validation cohort made up of 120 different subjects was used. Among around 400 genotyped donors of the cohort, an average of approximately 200,000 unique TCR beta nucleotide sequences was sequenced per donor, of which about 20% were non-productive. All discovery cohort repertoires had been generated using a single sequencing platform. In a later genetic analysis, genome-wide SNP genotypes for 398 of the 666 donors were used, and that subset was treated as a discovery cohort. In the later analysis, no new phenotypic data were used to find candidate immune exposures; instead, reliance was placed on TCR beta sequences and their occurrence across donors. Donor age, sex, ethnicity and CMV serostatus were compiled alongside the repertoire data. An earlier analysis of approximately 630 of the donors applied high-throughput TCR beta sequencing to assess whether each TCR beta V gene segment acted as functional or pseudogenic. Typing coverage differed by locus: A, B, C, DRB1 and DQB1 were typed in roughly 629-630 donors, DQA1 in about 500, DPA1 in 600 to 610, and DPB1 in just under 480. Of the roughly 400 genotyped donors, about 84% fell in the genetic ancestry cluster associated with self-reported Caucasian donors. The aim of the study was to test whether cataloging public T cell receptors could identify signatures of past pathogen exposure. To predict cytomegalovirus infection status, the study brought together high-throughput TCR immunosequencing, statistical association of individual TCRs with disease status, and machine learning. Because of strong linkage in the cohort, 5 or 6 DR-DQ haplotypes were treated as single units for association and clustering. Both class I and class II loci were covered by HLA typing, at four-digit resolution. The study profiled the T cell repertoires of hundreds of subjects by immunosequencing and related them to cytomegalovirus serostatus.

Measured from the cysteine to the phenylalanine, the CDR3 is 16 residues long. Of the read, only the CDR3 DNA is kept; its 48 bases are in frame from base 1. The junction shows trimming of 1 base on V and 4 bases on J, and the gene matches do not reach 9 bases of it. The germline V gene yields SGHTA for CDR1 and FQGTGA for CDR2. The research as a whole found: The classifier was reported to diagnose cytomegalovirus status with high specificity and sensitivity in both the original and validation cohorts. For the cohort, immune exposure information was limited to CMV serostatus. Because some donors lacked HLA typing at each locus, the association tests relied only on the typed subset. Correlated functional status among segregating V segments might be attributable to linkage disequilibrium, but an unknown experimental factor could not be ruled out. The 87-base-pair reads could not distinguish some IMGT-functional V segments, including TRBV6-2 and TRBV6-3, so those segments were excluded. A later analysis found that most CMV-associated TCR beta chains appeared HLA-restricted, with HLA associations seemingly driven largely by CMV exposure. In the study, 150 to 200 TCR beta chains were listed as associated with cytomegalovirus. Presence/absence analyses assumed roughly uniform sequencing depth across donors, an assumption that may not hold. Most TCR sequences were seen in very few donors, while some public TCRs were found in many individuals. A further reported finding was that TCR beta sequences accurately predicted the HLA-A and HLA-B alleles for most subjects in the first cohort. In a later analysis, HLA-associated TCR beta chains showed more clonal expansion and lower generation probabilities than non-associated chains that were equally common. According to a later analysis, parvovirus B19, influenza, CMV and Epstein-Barr virus appeared linked to several top co-occurrence clusters. Because counts were too low, about 18 rarely observed V segments, including chromosome 9 orphons, were excluded from the earlier analysis of 587 of the donors. Compared with the roughly 670-donor mean, donors in an Asian-associated ancestry cluster had fewer N-insertions in productive TCRs, according to a later genetic analysis. In a later genetic analysis, a missense DCLRE1C variant was associated with V-gene and J-gene trimming of TCR beta chains, and the association was replicated in an independent cohort. An earlier analysis of approximately 590 of the donors showed that most TCR beta V segments appeared in productive rearrangements either about 87% or about 30% of the time, which broadly matched IMGT annotations. The authors suggested that the approach could potentially be extended to other disease states and immunological phenotypes. Strong co-occurrence of HLA alleles, especially DR and DQ, made assigning TCR associations to individual alleles difficult. A later analysis associated about 17,000 TCR beta sequences with specific HLA alleles at a false discovery rate of 0.05. A group of highly shared sequence variants was considered likely to be a technical artifact of the sequencing pipeline. A later analysis found that TCR association rates varied across HLA loci, with DRB1 alleles showing the most associated TCRs and HLA-C alleles the fewest. In vitro tests confirmed that a few of the cytomegalovirus-associated TCR beta chains recognize cytomegalovirus antigens. Only TCR beta chains were sequenced in this cohort, and the absence of alpha or paired-chain data limited detectable features.

Preparation of the library involved the immunoSEQ multiplex PCR assay. A mixture of 60 forward primers for TCR Vbeta segments and 13 reverse primers for TCR Jbeta segments was used in the multiplex PCR. A multiplex PCR assay on genomic DNA amplified the CDR3 region of rearranged TCR beta genes. The Illumina HiSeq System was used to sequence the amplified TCR beta libraries as 87-base-pair reads. The authors' analysis ran thus. A later analysis counted approximately 84 million unique TCR beta chains across the 650 to 700 repertoires, and roughly 10 million of these chains were shared by at least two donors. Raw reads were error-corrected and collapsed into unique sequences by a nearest-neighbor algorithm in which closely related sequences were merged to remove PCR and sequencing errors. V, D and J gene segments were assigned by aligning CDR3 sequences to IMGT reference sequences. For a sequence to be retained, a match of at least six nucleotides to both a V gene segment and a J gene segment was required. A rearrangement was called productive if the CDR3 had no stop codons and remained in frame with V and J, and every other rearrangement was called non-productive. Following IMGT convention, CDR3 was defined as the stretch from the second conserved V-encoded cysteine to the conserved J-encoded phenylalanine. Sequences without an unambiguous match to a single V gene segment were excluded from the earlier analysis of almost 600 of the donors. In an earlier analysis of 587 of the donors, a V segment was called functional when productive rearrangements were above 56.7%, and segregating when the standard deviation between donors exceeded 5%. To diagnose cytomegalovirus status from the catalog of TCR beta chain sequences, a statistical classification framework was built. In a later analysis, TCR nucleotide sequences were compared against IMGT/GENE-DB human TR gene sequences so that V and J genes could be assigned. Using the TCRdist pipeline, a later analysis assigned CDR3 sequences along with most-parsimonious VDJ recombination scenarios. In a later analysis, each TCR beta chain was defined by its CDR3 amino acid sequence together with its V-gene family, and reads lacking a unique V-gene family were excluded. To address suspected cross-contamination and a sequencing artifact, a later analysis removed over 500 highly shared, low-generation-probability nucleotide sequences. For each public chain, a later analysis derived a clonal expansion index from normalized ranks of inferred template counts within each repertoire. Generation probabilities in a later analysis came from a VDJ recombination model fitted to out-of-frame rearrangements, and those results were checked against IGoR. In a later analysis, TCR-TCR, TCR-HLA and TCR-CMV co-occurrence was scored with hypergeometric tests, and a repertoire-size bias correction was applied to TCR pairs. A later analysis estimated false discovery rates by permuting HLA or CMV assignments 20 times. In a later analysis, co-occurring TCRs were grouped using DBSCAN, with TCRdist sequence similarity added in when clustering inside HLA-allele-positive subsets. Co-occurrence clustering excluded repertoires with fewer than 30,000 or more than 120,000 public chains, plus five with anomalous nucleotide sharing. In TCRdb, the immuneACCESS table is reduced to in-frame sequences with V and J assigned. These tables do not hold every clone; where another copy was compared, an unresolved V gene accounts for under half, and the others remain unexplained. The DNA gave D and trimming, while V, J and clone size come from that table. This sample gives roughly 100,000 clones in total; around four fifths of them show up just once. Of the sample, about 1.6% falls within the top ten clones.

The specimen sequenced was PBMCs. The chain joins TRBV7-3 to TRBJ1-1, with 7 junctional bases fitting TRBD1. This sequence originates from a man aged 50-60 years in good health and CMV-seronegative. In nucleotide form, the sequence is TGTGCCAGCAGCTTAAAAAGGAGGGGGCAGAGCACTGAAGCTTTCTTT. Its product reads: CASSLKRRGQSTEAFF.